This TCR beta chain was retrieved from a study of T cell repertoires in cytomegalovirus infection. Study summary: Public TCR beta signatures were indicative of both CMV infection and a matching HLA type.

TCRdb recomputed calls from the reads with MiXCR, one row per CDR3 protein. Of about 180,000 distinct CDR3 sequences in the sample, approximately 17% were seen once. This clonotype was observed a handful of times. Antigen unknown. The study's findings and limits: Summed frequency of shared TCR beta families picked out CMV carriers who also had the relevant HLA. Clonotypes of TCR beta that were HLA-C-restricted and CMV-specific dominated the ex vivo response.

The material sequenced was CD8+ T cells from PBMCs. The source of this sequence is a human donor in good health (CMV status not recorded). Some clones in this sample may be carry-over from other donors' samples.

The CDR3 sequence is CASSLLGGSSYNSPLHF. The CDR3 bases are TGTGCCAGCAGCCTTTTGGGCGGTAGCTCCTATAATTCACCCCTCCACTTT. This rearrangement joins TRBV4-2 to TRBJ1-6, with D unresolved. The CDR3 is made up of 17 amino acids. The V gene's germline CDR1 is LGHNA and CDR2 YNFKEQ. V was pared by 4 bases and J by 0 bases, with 13 bases between.